This T cell receptor (beta chain) came from a study of T cells in Graves' hyperthyroidism and ophthalmopathy. Study findings and constraints: Stable hyperthyroidism was separated from ophthalmopathy by a model based on 13 V-J features. Most thyroid-expanded clonotypes above 0.001 were also found in blood. Ophthalmopathy was predicted by the model a median of about six months ahead of onset.

Note on this clonotype: What it binds is unknown.

The germline V and J ends were trimmed by 7 bases and 5 bases, with 12 bases remaining between them. CDR3 length: 13 residues. The germline gives CDR1 MNHEY, CDR2 SVGAGI. Used for diagnoses were clinical symptoms, serum thyroxine and TRAb, thyroid ultrasound and orbital computed tomography. Researchers took RNA transcripts and amplified the TCR beta CDR3 regions from them. The study used the HTBI primer set for a first-round RT-PCR of the TCR CDR3. TCRdb recomputed calls from the multiplex PCR reads with MiXCR, one row per CDR3 protein. This sample has almost 500,000 distinct CDR3 sequences, with roughly 22% found just once.

This rearrangement joins TRBV6-5 to TRBJ1-5, with a tentative D call TRBD1 (5 bases). This TCR was recovered from a woman aged 65 to 85 with Graves' ophthalmopathy. The sequencing input was blood. The CDR3 sequence is CASTTGPYQPQHF. DNA for the CDR3: TGTGCCAGCACCACAGGACCTTATCAGCCCCAGCATTTT.